This T cell receptor beta chain was recovered during a study of response to subunit inactivated influenza vaccine. Using its own MiXCR run on the RT-PCR reads, TCRdb lists one record per CDR3 protein. Among over 650,000 distinct CDR3 sequences listed, about a fifth were seen once. The CDR3 length is 15 residues. Per germline, CDR1 SGHTA and CDR2 FQGNSA. V shed 5 bases and J shed 12 bases, with 26 bases lying between them. Sample: PBMCs from blood, taken 5 days after vaccination. This chain uses TRBV7-2 with TRBJ2-7; D is perhaps TRBD1 or TRBD2 (8 bases each). The source is a man aged 45-60 years who received an inactivated influenza vaccine. The CDR3 region is CASSPDLGTGREGYF. DNA for the CDR3: TGTGCCAGCAGCCCCGACTTAGGGACAGGTCGGGAGGGGTACTTC.